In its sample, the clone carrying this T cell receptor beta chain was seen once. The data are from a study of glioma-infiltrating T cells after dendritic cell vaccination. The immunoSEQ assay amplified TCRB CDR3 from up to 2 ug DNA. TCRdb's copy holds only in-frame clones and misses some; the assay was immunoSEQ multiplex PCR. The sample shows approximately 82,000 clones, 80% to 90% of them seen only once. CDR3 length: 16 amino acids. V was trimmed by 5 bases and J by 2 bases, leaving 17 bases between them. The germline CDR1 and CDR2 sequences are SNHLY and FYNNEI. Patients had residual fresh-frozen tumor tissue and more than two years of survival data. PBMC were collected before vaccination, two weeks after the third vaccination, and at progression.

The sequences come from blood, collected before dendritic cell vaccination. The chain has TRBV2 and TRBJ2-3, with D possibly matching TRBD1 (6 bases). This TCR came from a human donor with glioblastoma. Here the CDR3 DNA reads TGTGCCAGCAGTCTCGGGACAAATAGGGCCACAGATACGCAGTATTTT. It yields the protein CASSLGTNRATDTQYF.